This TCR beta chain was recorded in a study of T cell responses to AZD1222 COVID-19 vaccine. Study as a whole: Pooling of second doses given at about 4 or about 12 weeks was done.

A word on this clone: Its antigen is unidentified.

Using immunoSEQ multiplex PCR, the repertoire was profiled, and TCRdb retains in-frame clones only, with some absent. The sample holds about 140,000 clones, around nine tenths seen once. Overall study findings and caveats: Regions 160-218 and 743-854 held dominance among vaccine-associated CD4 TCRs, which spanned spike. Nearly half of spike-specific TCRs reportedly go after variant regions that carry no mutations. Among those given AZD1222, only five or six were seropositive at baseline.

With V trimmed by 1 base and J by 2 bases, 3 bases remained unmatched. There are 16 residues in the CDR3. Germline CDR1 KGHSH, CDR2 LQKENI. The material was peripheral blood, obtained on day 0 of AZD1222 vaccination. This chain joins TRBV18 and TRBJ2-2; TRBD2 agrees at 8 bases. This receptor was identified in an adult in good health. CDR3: CASSPLGLDNTGELFF. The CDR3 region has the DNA TGTGCCAGCTCACCACTGGGACTAGACAACACCGGGGAGCTGTTTTTT.